This passage covers 32 T cell receptor beta chains from one sample sequenced in a study of response to subunit inactivated influenza vaccine. One entry per CDR3 protein, called by TCRdb with MiXCR from the RT-PCR reads. The table includes approximately 170,000 distinct CDR3 sequences, around 15% detected once. The material was CD8+ T cells sorted from PBMCs, obtained roughly 5 days after vaccination. All receptors derive from a man aged 45-65 years who received an inactivated influenza vaccine.

The rearrangement links TRBV28 to TRBJ2-1; 7 nucleotides line up with TRBD2. Germline loops: CDR1 MDHEN, CDR2 SYDVKM. Losses at the gene ends were 4 bases for V and 6 bases for J; bases not matched to a gene: 6. The CDR3 sequence is 14 residues long. The CDR3 region is CASSWGDYFNEQFF. The CDR3 DNA reads as TGTGCCAGCAGTTGGGGGGACTACTTCAATGAGCAGTTCTTC.

This clonotype has a count of ten or more. The chain links TRBV6-1 to TRBJ2-7; 7 bases line up with TRBD1. Trimming at V came to 9 bases and at J to 3 bases, leaving 29 bases not matched to a gene. The CDR3 contains 20 residues. Germline-derived CDR1 and CDR2 are MNHNS and SASEGT. The CDR3, as DNA: TGTGCCAGTAGTAAGGCGACCCGACAGGGAGATAAGACCTTTCTCTACGAGCAGTACTTC. Protein sequence: CASSKATRQGDKTFLYEQYF.

This clonotype showed up just a few times. This chain links TRBV29-1 with TRBJ2-2, with D maybe TRBD2 (6 bases). CDR3 length equals 15 residues. The V and J ends lost 0 bases and 4 bases respectively, with 12 bases between them. The germline CDR1 and CDR2 sequences are SQVTM and ANQGSEA. Here the CDR3 DNA reads TGCAGCGTTGAAGATGGAGGGACGGGCACCGGGGAGCTGTTTTTT. Protein sequence: CSVEDGGTGTGELFF.

In this sample, this clonotype turned up a few times. The chain carries TRBV11-2 and TRBJ2-2; 8 positions match TRBD2. The CDR3 has 17 residues. Trimming at V came to 1 base and at J to 5 bases, leaving 9 bases not matched to a gene. Germline V gene lookup returns CDR1 SGHAT and CDR2 FQNNGV. The chain's CDR3 is CASSLVFAGGGTGELFF. For the CDR3, the DNA is TGTGCCAGCAGCTTAGTCTTTGCGGGAGGAGGGACCGGGGAGCTGTTTTTT.

V gene TRBV6-1 combines with J gene TRBJ2-7, with D tentatively TRBD1 (6 bases). Germline lookup yields CDR1 MNHNS and CDR2 SASEGT. CDR3 length: 15 residues. Trimming shortened V by 5 bases and J by 2 bases, and 16 bases separated the two germline ends. CDR3 DNA sequence: TGTGCCAGCAGTCGTGGACAGTGGCCGGCCTACGAGCAGTACTTC. Its translation is CASSRGQWPAYEQYF.

The rearrangement joins TRBV6-2 or TRBV6-3 to TRBJ1-5; D ambiguous. CDR3 size: 11 residues. V was pared by 5 bases and J by 11 bases, with 10 bases between. Germline CDR1 and CDR2: MNHEY and SVGEGT. The CDR3 bases are TGTGCCAGCAGTCCGGGTGGGACCCAGCATTTT. This translates into CASSPGGTQHF.

This rearrangement joins TRBV20-1 to TRBJ2-1; D not certain. V lost 6 bases and J 2 bases, leaving 17 bases between the germline ends. This CDR3 spans 15 amino acids. Germline values: CDR1 DFQATT, CDR2 SNEGSKA (reference sequence). CDR3 sequence (DNA): TGCAGTGCAAACGCCAGACACCTCCCCTACAATGAGCAGTTCTTC. The encoded protein is CSANARHLPYNEQFF.

The chain carries TRBV29-1 and TRBJ1-1, with D unresolved. The V gene's germline CDR1 is SQVTM and CDR2 ANQGSEA. The CDR3 consists of 11 residues. Trimming shortened V by 3 bases and J by 5 bases, and 7 bases separated the two germline ends. Here the CDR3 DNA reads TGCAGCGTTGATTGGAGAACTGAAGCTTTCTTT. This encodes CSVDWRTEAFF.

This clonotype was counted between two and nine times. The chain couples TRBV4-1 to TRBJ1-2, with D possibly matching TRBD1 (6 bases). V lost 1 base, J lost 1 base, and 16 bases lay in between. The CDR3 runs to 17 residues. Germline V lookup: CDR1 MGHRA, CDR2 YSYEKL. The DNA of the CDR3 is TGCGCCAGCAGCCAAGTCCCGGACAGAACCCTTAACTATGGCTACACCTTC. Translating it yields CASSQVPDRTLNYGYTF.

This clonotype has a handful of counts. V and J are TRBV9 and TRBJ2-5; D is ambiguous. This CDR3 is built from 12 residues. The V and J ends lost 3 bases and 5 bases respectively, with 8 bases between them. The germline gives CDR1 SGDLS, CDR2 YYNGEE. CDR3 region: CASSDDEETQYF. The CDR3 nucleotides are TGTGCCAGCAGCGATGACGAGGAGACCCAGTACTTC.

This clonotype has just a few counts. The chain joins TRBV2 to TRBJ2-7; TRBD1 agrees at 9 bases. The CDR3 is 15 amino acids. Germline V lookup: CDR1 SNHLY, CDR2 FYNNEI. V lost 8 bases and J lost 0; bases outside the gene matches: 8. CDR3 loop: CASRGGTGYSYEQYF. DNA for the CDR3: TGTGCCAGCCGAGGCGGGACAGGGTACTCCTACGAGCAGTACTTC. The full variable domain, completed using reference TRBV2 and TRBJ2-7, is EPEVTQTPSHQVTQMGQEVILRCVPISNHLYFYWYRQILGQKVEFLVSFYNNEISEKSEIFDDQFSVERPDGSNFTLKIRSTKLEDSAMYFCASRGGTGYSYEQYFGPGTRLTVT.

This clonotype appeared a few times. The V gene is TRBV4-3, the J gene TRBJ2-7; weak D call: TRBD1 (5 bases). Trimming took 0 bases from V and 2 from J, leaving 14 bases between them. This CDR3 spans 16 amino acids. The V gene's germline CDR1 is LGHNA and CDR2 YSLEER. The CDR3 DNA follows: TGCGCCAGCAGCCAAGATCGACAGAGTTATCCCTACGAGCAGTACTTC. This gives the protein CASSQDRQSYPYEQYF.

The V gene is TRBV29-1, the J gene TRBJ2-4; 10 bases are shared with TRBD2. V lost 5 bases and J lost 3; bases outside the gene matches: 13. The CDR3 is 17 residues long. In germline, CDR1 is SQVTM, CDR2 ANQGSEA. The CDR3 DNA reads TGCAGCGTTATGACTAGCGGGTGGGCCTTGGTCAAAAACATTCAGTACTTC. It specifies CSVMTSGWALVKNIQYF. Full variable domain (outside the CDR3, taken from reference TRBV29-1 and TRBJ2-4): SAVISQKPSRDICQRGTSLTIQCQVDSQVTMMFWYRQQPGQSLTLIATANQGSEATYESGFVIDKFPISRPNLTFSTLTVSNMSPEDSSIYLCSVMTSGWALVKNIQYFGAGTRLSVL.

The DNA of the CDR3 is TGTGCCAGCACCCACAGGGGGAGTTATGAGCAGTTCTTC. Its protein product is CASTHRGSYEQFF. This chain links TRBV6-1 with TRBJ2-1, with TRBD1 matching over 8 bases. CDR1 MNHNS and CDR2 SASEGT come from the germline V gene. V dropped 7 bases and J dropped 8; count of bases not matched to a gene: 7. The CDR3 consists of 13 residues.

This clonotype was observed many times. This rearrangement joins TRBV3-1 to TRBJ2-1, with 14 bases aligning to TRBD2. J lost 6 bases, V lost 4 bases, and 5 bases had no gene match. The CDR3 is made up of 16 amino acids. Germline V gene data show CDR1 as LGHDT and CDR2 as YNNKEL (reference sequence). CDR3 DNA: TGTGCCAGCAGCCCAAAGGGACTAGCGGGAGCCAATGAGCAGTTCTTC. Amino acid sequence: CASSPKGLAGANEQFF.

This chain joins TRBV4-2 and TRBJ2-2, with 9 bases lining up with TRBD1. Germline lookup yields CDR1 LGHNA and CDR2 YNFKEQ. Germline trimming cut 0 bases from V and 3 bases from J; bases unmatched to any gene: 5. This CDR3 has 17 residues. CDR3 sequence: CASSQDSGTGYTGELFF. DNA of the CDR3: TGTGCCAGCAGCCAAGACTCCGGGACAGGGTACACCGGGGAGCTGTTTTTT.

This clonotype was recorded a few times. This chain connects TRBV24-1 to TRBJ2-1; perhaps TRBD1 as D (5 bases). The CDR3 consists of 15 residues. Trimming stripped 0 bases from V and 2 bases from J, with 7 bases between. CDR1 is KGHDR, CDR2 SFDVKD, per germline. CDR3 protein: CATSDLQDTYNEQFF. CDR3 sequence (DNA): TGTGCCACCAGTGATTTGCAGGACACCTACAATGAGCAGTTCTTC.

The chain combines TRBV11-2 with TRBJ2-7; D might be TRBD1 or TRBD2, each matching 5 bases. The germline V gene encodes CDR1 SGHAT and CDR2 FQNNGV. The CDR3 sequence is 13 residues long. V lost 0 bases and J 3 bases, leaving 6 bases between the germline ends. CDR3 residues: CASSLDGGYEQYF. The CDR3, as DNA: TGTGCCAGCAGCTTAGATGGGGGCTACGAGCAGTACTTC.

This clonotype was observed a few times. This chain joins TRBV30 and TRBJ2-7; possible D gene TRBD2, 5 bases. The germline V and J ends were trimmed by 6 bases and 0 bases, with 12 bases remaining between them. CDR3 length: 13 residues. Germline V gene data show CDR1 as GTSNPN and CDR2 as SVGIG (reference sequence). In nucleotides, the CDR3 is TGTGCCTGCTGGACGGGAAGCTCCTACGAGCAGTACTTC. Amino acids: CACWTGSSYEQYF. The full variable domain, with the rest looked up from reference TRBV30 and TRBJ2-7, is SQTIHQWPATLVQPVGSPLSLECTVEGTSNPNLYWYRQAAGRGLQLLFYSVGIGQISSEVPQNLSASRPQDRQFILSSKKLLLSDSGFYLCACWTGSSYEQYFGPGTRLTVT.

This clonotype has a handful of counts. This chain uses TRBV5-5 with TRBJ2-7; either TRBD1 or TRBD2 may fit D (6 bases each). Trimming shortened V by 3 bases and J by 3 bases, and 19 bases separated the two germline ends. The germline CDR1 and CDR2 sequences are SGHKS and YYEKEE (reference sequence). This CDR3 is built from 16 residues. CDR3: CASSSEHRAEGYEQYF. DNA of the CDR3: TGTGCCAGCAGCTCAGAACACAGGGCGGAGGGCTACGAGCAGTACTTC.

This chain links TRBV12-3 or TRBV12-4 with TRBJ2-3, with 12 positions matching TRBD2. V was pared by 6 bases and J by 12 bases, with 13 bases of the junction left unmatched. This CDR3 comprises 15 residues. The CDR3 nucleotides read TGTGCCAGCAGCGGTCTAGCGGGGGGGCCGGGGTCACAGTATTTT. Its protein is CASSGLAGGPGSQYF.

This clonotype was observed many times. The chain employs TRBV7-8 and TRBJ2-7; tentative D call: TRBD1 (6 bases). Germline CDR1 and CDR2: SGHVS and FQNEAQ. The CDR3 is 16 amino acids. Trimming left V 0 bases short and J 2 bases short, with 14 bases between. CDR3: CASSLAGGYRAYEQYF. The CDR3 DNA reads as TGTGCCAGCAGCTTAGCGGGCGGCTACAGGGCCTACGAGCAGTACTTC.

This clonotype was seen repeatedly, ten times or more. The V and J genes are TRBV7-6 and TRBJ2-3, with 7 positions matching TRBD2. The V gene end was trimmed by 1 base and the J gene end by 0 bases; junction bases not matched to a gene: 4. Germline assignment: CDR1 SGHVS and CDR2 FNYEAQ. The CDR3 covers 16 residues. In nucleotides, the CDR3 is TGTGCCAGCAGCTTAGGGGCGGGAGCTAGCACAGATACGCAGTATTTT. It specifies CASSLGAGASTDTQYF.

The chain is built from TRBV7-6 and TRBJ2-1; D is possibly TRBD2 (6 bases). CDR1 is SGHVS and CDR2 is FNYEAQ in the germline V gene. The CDR3 covers 15 residues. Trimming pared 3 bases from V and 4 bases from J, leaving 13 bases between. In nucleotides, the CDR3 is TGTGCCAGCAGCTTTAACCGGGAGCGGTACAATGAGCAGTTCTTC. Translation gives CASSFNRERYNEQFF.

In this sample, this clonotype turned up a few times. The genes are TRBV4-1 and TRBJ1-3, with D unresolved. CDR1 and CDR2 from the germline V gene are MGHRA and YSYEKL. With 3 bases removed from V and 1 base from J, the gap between germline ends came to 13 bases. This CDR3 region has 16 residues. CDR3 DNA sequence: TGCGCCAGCAGCCAGCTCATCATCGGTTCTGGAAACACCATATATTTT. Its translation is CASSQLIIGSGNTIYF.

Many counts were recorded for this clonotype. V and J are TRBV6-5 and TRBJ2-1; no definite D call. The CDR3 is 12 residues long. Between the trimmed V and J ends, which lost 8 bases and 4 bases, there was a span of 9 bases. The V gene's germline CDR1 is MNHEY and CDR2 SVGAGI. The CDR3 region is CASGRAYNEQFF. The CDR3 nucleotides read TGTGCCAGCGGAAGGGCTTACAATGAGCAGTTCTTC.

This clonotype has just a few counts. V usage is TRBV6-1 and J usage is TRBJ2-7; the D call may be TRBD1 or TRBD2 (5 bases each). With 5 bases removed from V and 6 bases from J, the gap between germline ends came to 14 bases. CDR1 and CDR2 from the germline V gene are MNHNS and SASEGT. The CDR3 loop spans 13 amino acids. The CDR3 loop is CASSTYSGAEQYF. The CDR3 DNA is TGTGCCAGCAGTACCTATTCCGGGGCCGAGCAGTACTTC.

In this sample, this clonotype turned up a few times. This sequence joins TRBV11-2 and TRBJ2-2; D ambiguous. CDR1 and CDR2 (germline): SGHAT, FQNNGV. With 1 base removed from V and 4 bases from J, the gap between germline ends came to 7 bases. This CDR3 spans 14 amino acids. CDR3 nucleotide sequence: TGTGCCAGCAGCTTAGGTGGTCCCACCGGGGAGCTGTTTTTT. This translates into CASSLGGPTGELFF.

This clonotype was found a few times. The J gene is TRBJ2-1, the V gene TRBV7-9; D is ambiguous. The V gene's germline CDR1 is SEHNR and CDR2 FQNEAQ (reference sequence). Trimming left V 2 bases short and J 4 bases short, with 9 bases between. This CDR3 spans 14 amino acids. The CDR3 is CASSLFPAYNEQFF. Here the CDR3 DNA reads TGTGCCAGCAGCTTATTTCCGGCTTACAATGAGCAGTTCTTC.

As regards this clonotype: Its ends do not fully match the called genes, so a read error is possible. This chain joins TRBV7-9 and TRBJ2-1; D is uncertain. Germline loops: CDR1 SEHNR, CDR2 FQNEAQ (reference sequence). The CDR3 is 12 amino acids. CDR3 region: CASSLALVTPVF. The CDR3 DNA reads TGTGCCAGCAGCTTAGCTTTGGTAACTCCGGTCTTC. Full variable domain (remainder filled in from reference TRBV7-9 and TRBJ2-1): DTGVSQNPRHKITKRGQNVTFRCDPISEHNRLYWYRQTLGQGPEFLTYFQNEAQLEKSRLLSDRFSAERPKGSFSTLEIQRTEQGDSAMYLCASSLALVTPVFGPGTRLTVL.

This clonotype was observed many times. This chain uses TRBV12-3 or TRBV12-4 with TRBJ2-5; tentative D call: TRBD2 (5 bases). The V end was cut by 3 bases, the J end by 9 bases, with 14 bases between. The CDR3 consists of 13 residues. The CDR3 sequence: CASSLGAPEAQYF. In nucleotides, the CDR3 is TGTGCCAGCAGTTTGGGTGCCCCGGAGGCCCAGTACTTC.

This clonotype has ten or more counts. The chain combines TRBV12-3 or TRBV12-4 with TRBJ2-1, with TRBD1 matching 7 bases. CDR3 length: 16 amino acids. Losses at the gene ends were 6 bases for V and 4 bases for J; bases not matched to a gene: 12. CDR3 sequence (DNA): TGTGCCAGCAGCTCTGACAGGGAAGGAGGTTACAATGAGCAGTTCTTC. Its translation is CASSSDREGGYNEQFF.